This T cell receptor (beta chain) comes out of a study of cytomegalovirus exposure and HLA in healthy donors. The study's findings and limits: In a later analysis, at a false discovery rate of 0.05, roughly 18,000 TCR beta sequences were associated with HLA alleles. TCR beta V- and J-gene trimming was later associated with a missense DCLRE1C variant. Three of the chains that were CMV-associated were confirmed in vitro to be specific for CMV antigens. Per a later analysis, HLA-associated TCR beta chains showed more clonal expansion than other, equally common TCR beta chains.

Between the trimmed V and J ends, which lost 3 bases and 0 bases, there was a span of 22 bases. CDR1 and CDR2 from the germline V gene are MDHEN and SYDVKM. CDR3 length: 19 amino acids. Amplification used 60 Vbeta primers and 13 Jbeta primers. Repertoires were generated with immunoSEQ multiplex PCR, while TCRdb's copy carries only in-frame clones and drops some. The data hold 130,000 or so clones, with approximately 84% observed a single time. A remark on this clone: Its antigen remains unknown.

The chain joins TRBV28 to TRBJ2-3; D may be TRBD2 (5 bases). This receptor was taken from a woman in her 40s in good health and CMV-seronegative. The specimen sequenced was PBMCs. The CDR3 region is CASSLEDGIGFTSTDTQYF. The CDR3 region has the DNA TGTGCCAGCAGTTTGGAAGACGGGATCGGTTTTACTAGCACAGATACGCAGTATTTT.